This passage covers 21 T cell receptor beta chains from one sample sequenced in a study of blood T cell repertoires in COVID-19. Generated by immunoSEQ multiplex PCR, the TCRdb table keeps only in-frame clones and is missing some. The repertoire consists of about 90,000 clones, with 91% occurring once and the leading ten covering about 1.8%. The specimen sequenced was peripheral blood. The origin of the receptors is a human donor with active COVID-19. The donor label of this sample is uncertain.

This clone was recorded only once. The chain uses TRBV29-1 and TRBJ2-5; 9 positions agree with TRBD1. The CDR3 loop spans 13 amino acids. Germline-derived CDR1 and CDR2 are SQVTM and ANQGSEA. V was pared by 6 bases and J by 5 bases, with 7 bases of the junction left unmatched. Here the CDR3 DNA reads TGCAGCGTCCCGGGACAGGGAATGGAGACCCAGTACTTC. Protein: CSVPGQGMETQYF.

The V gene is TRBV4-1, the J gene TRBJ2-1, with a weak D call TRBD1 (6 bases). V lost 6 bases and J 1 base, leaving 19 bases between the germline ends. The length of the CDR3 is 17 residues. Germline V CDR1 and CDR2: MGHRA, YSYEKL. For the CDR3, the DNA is TGCGCCAGCAGTAATACTGTATCAGGGGAATCCTACAATGAGCAGTTCTTC. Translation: CASSNTVSGESYNEQFF.

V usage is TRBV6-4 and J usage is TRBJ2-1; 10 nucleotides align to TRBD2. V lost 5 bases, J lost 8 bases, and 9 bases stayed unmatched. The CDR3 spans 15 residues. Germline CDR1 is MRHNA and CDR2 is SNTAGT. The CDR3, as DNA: TGTGCCAGCAGTCCCAGTTTAGCGGGGGGACATGAGCAGTTCTTC. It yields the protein CASSPSLAGGHEQFF.

CDR3 nucleotides: TGTGCCAGCAGCTTGACCGGGACAGGGAGGTCCTACGAGCAGTACTTC. Its protein is CASSLTGTGRSYEQYF. The chain combines TRBV13 with TRBJ2-7; 9 bases are shared with TRBD1. V was clipped by 3 bases and J by 1 base; unmatched bases: 7. This CDR3 region has 16 residues. Germline V gives CDR1 PRHDT, CDR2 FYEKMQ (reference sequence).

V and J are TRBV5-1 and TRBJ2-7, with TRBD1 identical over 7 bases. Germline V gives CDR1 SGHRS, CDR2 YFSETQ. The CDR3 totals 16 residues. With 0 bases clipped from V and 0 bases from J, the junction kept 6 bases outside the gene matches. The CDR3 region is CASSLVWDRGSYEQYF. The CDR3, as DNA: TGCGCCAGCAGCTTGGTCTGGGACAGAGGCTCCTACGAGCAGTACTTC.

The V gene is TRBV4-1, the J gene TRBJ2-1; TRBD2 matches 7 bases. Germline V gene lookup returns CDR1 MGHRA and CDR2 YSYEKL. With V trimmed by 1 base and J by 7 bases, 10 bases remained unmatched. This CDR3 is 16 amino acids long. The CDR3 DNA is TGCGCCAGCAGCCAAGTTGGAGGCGGACTAGGAAATGAGCAGTTCTTC. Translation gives CASSQVGGGLGNEQFF.

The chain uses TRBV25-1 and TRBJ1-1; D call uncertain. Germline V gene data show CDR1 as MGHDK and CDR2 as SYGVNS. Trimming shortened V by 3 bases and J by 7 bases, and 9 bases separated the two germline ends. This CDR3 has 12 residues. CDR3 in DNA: TGTGCCAGCAGTGAGGCGGGGTTTGAAGCTTTCTTT. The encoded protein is CASSEAGFEAFF.

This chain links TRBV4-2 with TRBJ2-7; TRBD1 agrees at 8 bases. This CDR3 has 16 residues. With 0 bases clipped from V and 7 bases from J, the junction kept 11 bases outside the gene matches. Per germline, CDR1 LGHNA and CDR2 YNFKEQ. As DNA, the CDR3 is TGTGCCAGCAGCCAAGAACAGACCGACAGGGGTTCGGAGCAGTACTTC. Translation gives CASSQEQTDRGSEQYF.

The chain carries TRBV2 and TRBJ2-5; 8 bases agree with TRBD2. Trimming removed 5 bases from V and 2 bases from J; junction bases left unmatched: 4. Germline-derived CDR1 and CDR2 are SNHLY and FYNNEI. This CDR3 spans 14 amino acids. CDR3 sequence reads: CASSPGTRQETQYF. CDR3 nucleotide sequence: TGTGCCAGCAGTCCCGGGACTAGACAAGAGACCCAGTACTTC.

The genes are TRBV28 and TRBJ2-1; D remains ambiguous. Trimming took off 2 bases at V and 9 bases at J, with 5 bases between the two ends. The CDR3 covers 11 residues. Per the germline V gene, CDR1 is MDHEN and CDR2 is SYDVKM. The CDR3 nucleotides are TGTGCCAGCAGTTTAGGAGCTGAGCAGTTCTTC. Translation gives CASSLGAEQFF.

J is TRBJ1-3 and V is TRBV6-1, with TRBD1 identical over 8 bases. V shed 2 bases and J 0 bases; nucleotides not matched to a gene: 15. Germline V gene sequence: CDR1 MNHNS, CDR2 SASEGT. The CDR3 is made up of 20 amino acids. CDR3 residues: CASSESVVLGQGVSGNTIYF. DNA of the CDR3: TGTGCCAGCAGTGAATCGGTTGTGTTAGGACAGGGCGTCTCTGGAAACACCATATATTTT.

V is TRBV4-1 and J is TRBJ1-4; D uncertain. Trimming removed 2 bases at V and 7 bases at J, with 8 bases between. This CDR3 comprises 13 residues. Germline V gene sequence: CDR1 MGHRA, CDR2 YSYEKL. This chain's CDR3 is CASSQTYSEKLFF. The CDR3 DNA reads TGCGCCAGCAGCCAAACTTACAGTGAAAAACTGTTTTTT.

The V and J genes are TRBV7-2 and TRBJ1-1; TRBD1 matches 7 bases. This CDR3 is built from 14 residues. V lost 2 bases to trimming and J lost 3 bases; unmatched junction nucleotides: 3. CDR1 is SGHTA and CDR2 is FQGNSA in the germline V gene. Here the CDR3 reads CASSLKGAHTEAFF. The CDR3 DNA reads TGTGCCAGCAGCTTAAAGGGGGCCCACACTGAAGCTTTCTTT. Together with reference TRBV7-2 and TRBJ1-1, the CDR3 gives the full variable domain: GAGVSQSPSNKVTEKGKDVELRCDPISGHTALYWYRQSLGQGLEFLIYFQGNSAPDKSGLPSDRFSAERTGGSVSTLTIQRTQQEDSAVYLCASSLKGAHTEAFFGQGTRLTVV.

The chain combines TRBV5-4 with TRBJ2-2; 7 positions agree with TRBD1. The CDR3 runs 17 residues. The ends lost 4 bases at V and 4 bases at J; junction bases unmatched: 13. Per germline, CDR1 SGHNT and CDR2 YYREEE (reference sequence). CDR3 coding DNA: TGTGCCAGCAGCGCTTCATCAGGGGGAAGACGCACCGGGGAGCTGTTTTTT. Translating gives CASSASSGGRRTGELFF.

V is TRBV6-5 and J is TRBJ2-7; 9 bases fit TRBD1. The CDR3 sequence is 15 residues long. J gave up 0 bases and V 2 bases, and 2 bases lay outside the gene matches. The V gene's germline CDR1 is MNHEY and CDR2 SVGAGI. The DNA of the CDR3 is TGTGCCAGCAGTTACCGGGACAGGGACTCCTACGAGCAGTACTTC. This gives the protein CASSYRDRDSYEQYF.

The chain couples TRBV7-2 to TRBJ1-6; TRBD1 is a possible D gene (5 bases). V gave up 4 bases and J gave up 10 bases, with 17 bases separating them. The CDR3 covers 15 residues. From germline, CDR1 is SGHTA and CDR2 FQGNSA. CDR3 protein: CASSSQGSVGSPLHF. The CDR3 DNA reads TGTGCCAGCAGCTCCCAGGGTTCGGTGGGATCACCCCTCCACTTT.

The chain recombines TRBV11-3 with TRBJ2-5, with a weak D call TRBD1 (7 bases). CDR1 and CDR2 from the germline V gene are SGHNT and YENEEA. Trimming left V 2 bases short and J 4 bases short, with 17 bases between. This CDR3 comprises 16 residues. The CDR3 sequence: CASSLTLPGGRETQYF. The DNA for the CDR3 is TGTGCCAGCAGCTTAACCCTCCCAGGGGGGCGAGAGACCCAGTACTTC.

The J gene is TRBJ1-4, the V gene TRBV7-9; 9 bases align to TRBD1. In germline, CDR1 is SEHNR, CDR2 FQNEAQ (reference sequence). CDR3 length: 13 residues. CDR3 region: CAFDRGEKEKLFF. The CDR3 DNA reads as TGTGCTTTCGACAGGGGGGAAAAGGAAAAACTGTTTTTT.

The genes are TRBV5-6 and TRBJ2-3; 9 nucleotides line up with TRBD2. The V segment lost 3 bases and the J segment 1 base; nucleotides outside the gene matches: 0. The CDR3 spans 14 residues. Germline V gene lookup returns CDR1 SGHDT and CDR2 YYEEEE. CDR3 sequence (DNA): TGTGCCAGCAGCTGGACTAGCGGCACAGATACGCAGTATTTT. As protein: CASSWTSGTDTQYF.

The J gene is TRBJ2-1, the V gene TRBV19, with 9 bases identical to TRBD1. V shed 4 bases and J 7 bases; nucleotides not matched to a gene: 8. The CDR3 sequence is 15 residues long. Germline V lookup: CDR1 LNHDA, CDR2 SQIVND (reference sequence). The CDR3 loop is CASSKPGQGTNEQFF. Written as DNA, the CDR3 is TGTGCCAGTAGTAAACCGGGACAGGGAACGAATGAGCAGTTCTTC. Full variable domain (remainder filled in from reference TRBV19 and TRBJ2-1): DGGITQSPKYLFRKEGQNVTLSCEQNLNHDAMYWYRQDPGQGLRLIYYSQIVNDFQKGDIAEGYSVSREKKESFPLTVTSAQKNPTAFYLCASSKPGQGTNEQFFGPGTRLTVL.

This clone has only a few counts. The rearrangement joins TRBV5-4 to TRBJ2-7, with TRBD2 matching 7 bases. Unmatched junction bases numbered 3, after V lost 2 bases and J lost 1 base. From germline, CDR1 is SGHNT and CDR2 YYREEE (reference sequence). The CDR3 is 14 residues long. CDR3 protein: CASSLSGVSYEQYF. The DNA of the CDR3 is TGTGCCAGCAGCTTAAGCGGGGTATCCTACGAGCAGTACTTC.